Listed below are T cell receptor beta chains from one sample, sequenced in a study of TIL therapy for anti-PD-1-resistant metastatic lung cancer. Produced via immunoSEQ multiplex PCR; TCRdb's table is partial and in-frame only. The sample holds about 45,000 clones, 79% seen once. Source: blood, taken at baseline. The receptors were sampled from a man between 65 and 79 years old with non-small cell lung cancer. CDR3s include the opening cysteine and the closing phenylalanine or tryptophan. A D gene is named only where the DNA matches it firmly. A row's size may be missing; if present it is once, few, many or a size class.

TGTGCCAGTAGTCACAGCGGGCAAGAGACCCAGTACTTC | CASSHSGQETQYF | TRBV19 | 13 | TRBJ2-5 | . | once
TGTGCCAGTAGTATTGCAGGGATGCTAGCCAAAAACATTCAGTACTTC | CASSIAGMLAKNIQYF | TRBV19 | 16 | TRBJ2-4 | . | .
TGTGCCATCAGTGAGGGACCTGAAGCTTTCTTT | CAISEGPEAFF | TRBV10-3 | 11 | TRBJ1-1 | . | few
TGTGCCAGCAGTTCCCCTCCGGTACGGACCAATGAGCAGTTCTTC | CASSSPPVRTNEQFF | TRBV27 | 15 | TRBJ2-1 | . | .
TGTGCCAGCCTCGGGGGGGGAAACACCGGGGAGCTGTTTTTT | CASLGGGNTGELFF | TRBV28 | 14 | TRBJ2-2 | TRBD2 | .
TGTGCCAGCAGTTTAAACACGGGGGTGGCTAATGAAAAACTGTTTTTT | CASSLNTGVANEKLFF | TRBV28 | 16 | TRBJ1-4 | . | once
TGTGCCAGTAGTGAGGAAAGGGTAGGGGAGCTGTTTTTT | CASSEERVGELFF | TRBV19 | 13 | TRBJ2-2 | . | .
TGCGCCAGCAGCCAAAGCGGGGAGCGGGAGACCCAGTACTTC | CASSQSGERETQYF | TRBV4-3 | 14 | TRBJ2-5 | TRBD2 | .
TGTGCCAGCAGCATTTTCGGTGGGGCCAACGTCCTGACTTTC | CASSIFGGANVLTF | TRBV7-9 | 14 | TRBJ2-6 | . | once
TGCGCCAGCAGCTTGGCTAAGGTGATAGCGGATAGGGGAGAGCAGTACTTC | CASSLAKVIADRGEQYF | TRBV5-1 | 17 | TRBJ2-7 | . | .
TGCGCCAGCAGCTTGGAGGGCCATGAGCAGTTCTTC | CASSLEGHEQFF | TRBV5-1 | 12 | TRBJ2-1 | . | .
TGTGCCTGGAGTTCCGGCGGGAATAGCAATCAGCCCCAGCATTTT | CAWSSGGNSNQPQHF | TRBV30 | 15 | TRBJ1-5 | . | .
TGTGCCAGCAGTCCCCCTAACGGGAGAGGGTACAATGAGCAGTTCTTC | CASSPPNGRGYNEQFF | TRBV14 | 16 | TRBJ2-1 | . | .
TGTGCCACCAGCAGAGACCCCGGAAGCACAGATACGCAGTATTTT | CATSRDPGSTDTQYF | TRBV15 | 15 | TRBJ2-3 | . | .
TGTGCCAGCAGTTACGAGGGTCACGGCTACACCTTC | CASSYEGHGYTF | TRBV6-5 | 12 | TRBJ1-2 | . | .
TGTGCCAGTTTAGCCCGCTCCTACAATGAGCAGTTCTTC | CASLARSYNEQFF | TRBV27 | 13 | TRBJ2-1 | . | .
TGTGCCAGCAGCTTACGGGGGGAACTCGCGGATACGCAGTATTTT | CASSLRGELADTQYF | TRBV7-8 | 15 | TRBJ2-3 | TRBD2 | .
TGTGCCACGAGGATTTACAATGAGCAGTTCTTC | CATRIYNEQFF | TRBV2 | 11 | TRBJ2-1 | . | .
TGTGCCAGTAGTATAGAGGGACTAGCGGGAGAGACCCAGTACTTC | CASSIEGLAGETQYF | TRBV19 | 15 | TRBJ2-5 | TRBD2 | .
TGTGCCAGTAGTCCCTGGGACGGTGCAACTAATGAAAAACTGTTTTTT | CASSPWDGATNEKLFF | TRBV19 | 16 | TRBJ1-4 | . | .
TGTGCCAGCAGCCGGGACAGGGACAGAGGCTACACCTTC | CASSRDRDRGYTF | TRBV11-2 | 13 | TRBJ1-2 | TRBD1 | .
TGCGCCAGCAGTGAGGGGGGACAGGGTGTACAGACCCAGTACTTC | CASSEGGQGVQTQYF | TRBV10-1 | 15 | TRBJ2-5 | TRBD1 | .
TGTGCCAGCTCACCCGGGAGGGAATTGGATACTGAAGCTTTCTTT | CASSPGRELDTEAFF | TRBV18 | 15 | TRBJ1-1 | . | .
TGTGCCAGCAGTCAAGAAATCGGGGGAACAAACACCATATATTTT | CASSQEIGGTNTIYF | TRBV6-5 | 15 | TRBJ1-3 | . | .
TGTGCCAGCAGCCAAGATGAAGGGGGCAGGGGGCTTTACAATGAGCAGTTCTTC | CASSQDEGGRGLYNEQFF | TRBV14 | 18 | TRBJ2-1 | TRBD1 | .
TGTGCCAGCTCGGAGACAGGGGGCCATTCACCCCTCCACTTT | CASSETGGHSPLHF | TRBV18 | 14 | TRBJ1-6 | TRBD1 | .
TGTGCCAGCAGCATACCATCGGGACAGCCACGCTCCTACGAGCAGTACTTC | CASSIPSGQPRSYEQYF | TRBV11-2 | 17 | TRBJ2-7 | TRBD1 | .
TGCACCAGCAGCCAAGAATGGGGACTAGAGAGCGGAGAGACCCAGTACTTC | CTSSQEWGLESGETQYF | TRBV1 | 17 | TRBJ2-5 | . | .
TGCAGCGTTGAGACCGGGACAGGCTTCAACTATGGCTACACCTTC | CSVETGTGFNYGYTF | TRBV29-1 | 15 | TRBJ1-2 | TRBD1 | few
TGTGCCAGCAACCCGGACAGGGGTGAGCAGTTCTTC | CASNPDRGEQFF | TRBV2 | 12 | TRBJ2-1 | TRBD1 | once
TGTGCCAGCTCACCTCGGGACAGGGGGGACAATGAGCAGTTCTTC | CASSPRDRGDNEQFF | TRBV18 | 15 | TRBJ2-1 | TRBD1 | .
TGTGCCAGCAGCGTCGGGACAGGGTCCTACGAGCAGTACTTC | CASSVGTGSYEQYF | TRBV4-2 | 14 | TRBJ2-7 | TRBD1 | .
TGTGCCAGCAGTTACTCCGTCGGGGGGAGCTCCTACGAGCAGTACTTC | CASSYSVGGSSYEQYF | TRBV6-5 | 16 | TRBJ2-7 | TRBD2 | once
TGCAGTGCGAATGGTCTAGATACGCAGTATTTT | CSANGLDTQYF | TRBV20-1 | 11 | TRBJ2-3 | . | .
TGTGCCAGCAGCCGGGGGGGGACTGAAGCTTTCTTT | CASSRGGTEAFF | TRBV7-8 | 12 | TRBJ1-1 | . | .
TGTGCCAGCAGTGGCCAAGGAGAGACCCAGTACTTC | CASSGQGETQYF | TRBV27 | 12 | TRBJ2-5 | . | .
TGCGCCAGCAGCCAGGACGGCACAGATACGCAGTATTTT | CASSQDGTDTQYF | TRBV4-3 | 13 | TRBJ2-3 | . | .
TGCAGCGTTGGCACTAGCGGGAGAGGTGATGAGCAGTTCTTC | CSVGTSGRGDEQFF | TRBV29-1 | 14 | TRBJ2-1 | TRBD2 | .
TGTGCTAGCAGCCCGTGGGACAGGGGGGAGACCCAGTACTTC | CASSPWDRGETQYF | TRBV7-7 | 14 | TRBJ2-5 | TRBD1 | .
TGTGCCAGCAGTGGACACAGGGGCCGAAGCACAGATACGCAGTATTTT | CASSGHRGRSTDTQYF | TRBV6-1 | 16 | TRBJ2-3 | TRBD1 | .
TGTGCCAGCAGCGTAGCGGGGGTGAATCAGCCCCAGCATTTT | CASSVAGVNQPQHF | TRBV9 | 14 | TRBJ1-5 | . | once
TGCGCCAGCAGCTTTGGGGGAGGGCCCCTCGGGGAGCTGTTTTTT | CASSFGGGPLGELFF | TRBV5-1 | 15 | TRBJ2-2 | TRBD2 | .
TGTGCCAGCAGTGATGCGGGAGCGATAGATACGCAGTATTTT | CASSDAGAIDTQYF | TRBV6-1 | 14 | TRBJ2-3 | TRBD2 | .